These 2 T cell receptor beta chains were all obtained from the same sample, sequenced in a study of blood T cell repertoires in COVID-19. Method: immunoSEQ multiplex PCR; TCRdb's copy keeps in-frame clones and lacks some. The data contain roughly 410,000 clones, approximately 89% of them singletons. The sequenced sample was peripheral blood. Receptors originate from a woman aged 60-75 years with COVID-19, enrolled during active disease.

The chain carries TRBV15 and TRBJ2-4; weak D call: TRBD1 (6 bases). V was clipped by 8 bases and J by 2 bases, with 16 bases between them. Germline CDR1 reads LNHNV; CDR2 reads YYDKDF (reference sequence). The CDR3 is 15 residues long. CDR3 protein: CATATGPGSKNIQYF. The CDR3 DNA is TGTGCCACCGCTACAGGGCCAGGGTCCAAAAACATTCAGTACTTC.

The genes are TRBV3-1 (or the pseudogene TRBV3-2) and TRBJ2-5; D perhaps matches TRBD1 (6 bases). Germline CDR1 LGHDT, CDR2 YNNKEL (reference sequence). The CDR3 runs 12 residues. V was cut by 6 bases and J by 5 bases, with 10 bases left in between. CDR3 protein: CASSRQGETQYF. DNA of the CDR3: TGTGCCAGCAGTCGGCAGGGGGAGACCCAGTACTTC.